Given below is one T cell receptor (beta chain) in context. Sequenced by immunoSEQ multiplex PCR; TCRdb stores in-frame clones only, minus some. The sample yields under 200,000 clones, about nine tenths seen once. These data are taken from a study of blood T cell repertoires in COVID-19. At the level of the study: The analysed material was cDNA or gDNA that came from T cells, B-cell-depleted T cells, or PBMCs.

This CDR3 spans 18 amino acids. CDR1 and CDR2 from the germline V gene are MDHEN and SYDVKM. V was pared by 4 bases and J by 6 bases, with 18 bases of the junction left unmatched. Enrollees, roughly 18 to 95 years old, lived in approximately 25 US areas. Allocation to cohorts depended on clinical history reported by the participants. Cohort 3 recovery required two negative PCRs, clearance, or symptom resolution. The chain has TRBV28 and TRBJ2-3; TRBD2 matches 8 bases. The material sequenced was PBMCs or T cells enriched from blood (not recorded which). The TCR comes from a woman aged 18 to 35 who had recovered from COVID-19. The CDR3 DNA reads as TGTGCCAGCAGTTCACGGGGAGCGGGAGCCTCCCCCGGGGATACGCAGTATTTT. It translates to CASSSRGAGASPGDTQYF. The full variable domain, completed using reference TRBV28 and TRBJ2-3, is DVKVTQSSRYLVKRTGEKVFLECVQDMDHENMFWYRQDPGLGLRLIYFSYDVKMKEKGDIPEGYSVSREKKERFSLILESASTNQTSMYLCASSSRGAGASPGDTQYFGPGTRLTVL.